This T cell receptor (beta chain) was sequenced for a study of PD-L1 blockade in urothelial cancer (dated by TCRdb to about 2017). About the investigation overall: All patients started therapy at some point between 2014 and 2016 and received atezolizumab 1,200 mg intravenously every 3 weeks. About 90% of the 29 patients were males with bladder-origin urothelial cancer, and about 60% of the roughly 30 reported a prior smoking history. Pretreatment blood TCR-seq was available for twenty-nine patients, at least one posttreatment blood collection was obtained for some 25 patients, and tumor TCR-seq was available for some 25 patients. Durable clinical benefit was achieved by nine patients and was not achieved by 20 patients. Blood samples were analyzed at 3 weeks after treatment start (second dose) and at 6 weeks after treatment start. Whole exome sequencing and RNA sequencing of pretreatment tumors were performed alongside TCR sequencing in the same patients. Durable clinical benefit meant progression-free survival longer than 6 months, and TCR features were also tested against progression-free and overall survival. The study was an exploratory multi-omic analysis of somatic, immune and clinical correlates of response to PD-L1 blockade with atezolizumab in urothelial cancer. TCR sequencing covered pretreatment tumor samples and matched, serially collected peripheral blood taken before and after atezolizumab treatment. Patients had an ECOG performance status of 0 or 1 and had received between 0 and 3 prior chemotherapy regimens. Blood samples gave median yields of roughly 150,000 T cells and 65,000 to 85,000 unique TCRs, along with a median clonality of approximately 0.08. Results the study describes overall, beyond this receptor: A pretreatment peripheral blood TCR clonality below the median was linked to improved progression-free and overall survival. Because of the small sample size (n ≈ 31) and the many exploratory analyses performed, the results are intended to be regarded as hypothesis-generating. Greater expansion of tumor-associated TCR clones in peripheral blood 3 weeks after the start of treatment was observed in patients with durable benefit (n of about 20, p = 0.022).

The sample's time point, from its label and the paper: pretreatment peripheral blood. The cohort comprised 25 to 30 patients with locally advanced or metastatic urothelial carcinoma treated at Memorial Sloan Kettering on a trial protocol. Peripheral blood mononuclear cells were collected pretreatment and during treatment, at between 1 and 8 total time points per patient. The Qiagen DNeasy Blood extraction kit was used to purify genomic DNA from total PBMCs and tumor samples. PBMCs were collected pretreatment and during treatment, and were isolated and stored as previously described. Synthetic TCR analog templates were spiked into each PCR so that absolute template abundance could be estimated from read counts. TCRbeta CDR3 regions were amplified from genomic DNA with bias-controlled V and J gene primers using the immunoSEQ assay. Sequencing of rearranged TCRbeta segments was performed at approximately 20X coverage. In the paper's pipeline: Sequencing errors were corrected by clustering and CDR3s were annotated against IMGT to assign V, D and J genes. Only productive TCRbeta rearrangements were used in downstream analyses, excluding out-of-frame or stop-codon sequences. Clonality was computed as one minus Shannon entropy normalized by the log of the number of unique productive sequences. Fisher's exact test with Benjamini-Hochberg correction, using a cutoff of adjusted p below 0.01, was how clones that differed between time points or between blood and tumor were identified. Sourced from immuneACCESS, this table was stored by TCRdb with only in-frame sequences that have V and J called. A share of the clones is absent; for the studies checked, an unresolved V gene accounts for under half, and the remainder has no known explanation. D and trimming come from the DNA, and the V and J calls and clone size come from that table. The table for this sample lists about 81,000 clones; around four fifths of them were counted only once. Of the sample, about 6.9% is held by the ten largest clones.

Taken from cysteine to phenylalanine, the CDR3 has 14 residues. CDR3 DNA is the only sequence kept; it has 42 bases, read in frame from the first base. Trimming removed 5 bases from V and 0 bases from J, leaving 8 bases between the germline ends. The germline V gene encodes CDR1 SGHTA and CDR2 FQGNSA. On this clone itself: No antigen is known for it. No per-base quality is available; no much larger clone lies one base away.

The receptor was isolated from a man aged 35 to 55 with urothelial cancer. This sequence uses TRBV7-2 and TRBJ1-3; matching of 6 bases hints at TRBD1 as the D gene. The source material was PBMCs, sampled around atezolizumab (anti-PD-L1) treatment. CDR3 reads: CASSGQLSGNTIYF. The DNA sequence reads TGTGCCAGCAGCGGACAGCTCTCTGGAAACACCATATATTTT.